This entry lists 17 T cell receptor beta chains sequenced from one sample in a study of T cells after yellow fever vaccination. TCRdb called the 5' RACE reads again in MiXCR, with one record for every CDR3 protein. The table lists tens of thousands of distinct CDR3 sequences, about 7.7% of them singletons. The sequences come from CD8+ T cells sorted from PBMCs, collected on the day of the yellow fever booster vaccination. The source of these receptors is a man aged 25 to 40 who received the YFV17D yellow fever vaccine.

There are many counts of this clonotype. The chain employs TRBV7-9 and TRBJ1-1; D is undetermined. The CDR3 is 12 residues long. V was pared by 2 bases and J by 6 bases, with 7 bases between. From germline, CDR1 is SEHNR and CDR2 FQNEAQ (reference sequence). The CDR3 here is CASSLRTPEAFF. The CDR3 DNA reads TGTGCCAGCAGCTTAAGAACCCCTGAAGCTTTCTTT.

There are a few counts of this clonotype. The rearrangement joins TRBV7-9 to TRBJ2-1; 7 nucleotides agree with TRBD2. This CDR3 is built from 15 residues. Germline loops: CDR1 SEHNR, CDR2 FQNEAQ (reference sequence). V gave up 1 base and J gave up 7 bases; unmatched junction bases: 7. Here the CDR3 DNA reads TGTGCCAGCAGCTTAGTTTTTAGCGGGTGGAATGAGCAGTTCTTC. Encoded protein: CASSLVFSGWNEQFF.

This clonotype occurred a few times. The CDR3 sequence is CATSRDRGYYGYTF. In nucleotides, the CDR3 is TGTGCCACCAGCAGAGACAGGGGATACTATGGCTACACCTTC. The chain has TRBV15 and TRBJ1-2, with D possibly being TRBD1 (6 bases). The CDR3 totals 14 residues. Between the trimmed V and J ends, which lost 0 bases and 3 bases, there was a span of 8 bases. Germline assignment: CDR1 LNHNV and CDR2 YYDKDF (reference sequence).

In this sample, this clonotype turned up many times. The chain carries TRBV27 and TRBJ2-1, with a tentative D call TRBD1 (7 bases). Trimming stripped 6 bases from V and 10 bases from J, with 22 bases between. Per the germline V gene, CDR1 is MNHEY and CDR2 is SMNVEV (reference sequence). This CDR3 contains 15 residues. CDR3 DNA: TGTGCCAGCAGGCCAGGGGGAGGATGGGCCGGGGAGCAGTTCTTC. Translation: CASRPGGGWAGEQFF.

The CDR3 nucleotides read TGTGCCTGGAGCCCGACCTCTGAGCAGTTCTTC. It encodes CAWSPTSEQFF. The rearrangement links TRBV30 to TRBJ2-1; no clear D gene. The CDR3 is 11 amino acids. The V end was cut by 3 bases, the J end by 9 bases, with 9 bases between. Germline V gene data show CDR1 as GTSNPN and CDR2 as SVGIG (reference sequence).

This chain connects TRBV30 to TRBJ2-7; tentative D call: TRBD1 (6 bases). Germline V gene lookup returns CDR1 GTSNPN and CDR2 SVGIG (reference sequence). The CDR3 consists of 14 residues. V lost 4 bases and J 0 bases, leaving 13 bases between the germline ends. The chain's CDR3 is CAWTLGASSYEQYF. The CDR3 DNA is TGTGCCTGGACCTTGGGGGCGAGCTCCTACGAGCAGTACTTC.

This clonotype showed up many times. The V and J genes are TRBV27 and TRBJ2-4; 7 bases are a match to TRBD1. The CDR3 consists of 15 residues. The V and J ends lost 1 base and 4 bases, in that order; junction bases with no gene match: 4. Per germline, CDR1 MNHEY and CDR2 SMNVEV (reference sequence). CDR3 sequence reads: CASSLWTGSKNIQYF. In DNA, the CDR3 is TGTGCCAGCAGTTTATGGACAGGATCGAAAAACATTCAGTACTTC.

The chain uses TRBV11-2 and TRBJ2-5, with D perhaps matching TRBD2 (5 bases). Trimming shortened V by 2 bases and J by 2 bases, and 15 bases separated the two germline ends. Germline V gives CDR1 SGHAT, CDR2 FQNNGV. This CDR3 is 16 amino acids long. This chain's CDR3 is CASSLTERAVQETQYF. The CDR3 DNA is TGTGCCAGCAGCTTAACTGAGCGAGCGGTACAAGAGACCCAGTACTTC.

This clonotype was seen more than once but under ten times. This chain uses TRBV14 with TRBJ2-7; 9 bases match TRBD2. Unmatched junction bases numbered 18, after V lost 5 bases and J lost 7 bases. This CDR3 contains 17 residues. CDR1 is SGHDN and CDR2 is FVKESK in the germline V gene. The CDR3 spells CASSAGLPAGGVWEQYF. The CDR3 DNA follows: TGTGCCAGCAGCGCCGGCCTCCCTGCGGGAGGGGTTTGGGAGCAGTACTTC.

The count of this clonotype is one. A read error may be the cause here, since a much bigger clone is one base away. The chain links TRBV7-9 to TRBJ2-5, with TRBD1 matching over 8 bases. This CDR3 has 16 amino acids. V shed 10 bases, J shed 1 base, and the junction held 14 bases outside the gene matches. The germline CDR1 and CDR2 sequences are SEHNR and FQNEAQ (reference sequence). The CDR3: CAIRNPGQATQETQYF. The CDR3 DNA reads as TGTGCCATCAGAAATCCGGGACAGGCAACCCAAGAGACCCAGTACTTC.

This clonotype was seen many times. The gene calls are TRBV5-1 and TRBJ2-7, with D perhaps given as TRBD1 or TRBD2 (5 bases each). The germline V and J ends were trimmed by 4 bases and 2 bases, with 13 bases remaining between them. The length of the CDR3 is 14 residues. The germline CDR1 and CDR2 sequences are SGHRS and YFSETQ. CDR3 residues: CASSPRDRPYEQYF. In DNA, the CDR3 is TGCGCCAGCAGCCCCCGGGACCGACCCTACGAGCAGTACTTC.

This clonotype occurred many times. The chain carries TRBV5-5 and TRBJ2-1, with TRBD2 matching over 9 bases. Losses at the gene ends were 2 bases for V and 8 bases for J; bases not matched to a gene: 11. Germline V lookup: CDR1 SGHKS, CDR2 YYEKEE (reference sequence). The length of the CDR3 is 16 residues. Here the CDR3 reads CASSFPPSGDPYEQFF. The CDR3 nucleotides read TGTGCCAGCAGCTTCCCCCCTAGCGGGGACCCCTATGAGCAGTTCTTC.

This clonotype was counted between two and nine times. The chain has TRBV7-9 and TRBJ1-2; maybe TRBD1 (5 bases). Germline CDR1 SEHNR, CDR2 FQNEAQ (reference sequence). There are 13 residues in the CDR3. The ends were cut back, 5 bases at V and 8 bases at J, with 15 bases in the middle. The CDR3 loop reads CASSPAGGEGYTF. CDR3 sequence (DNA): TGTGCCAGCAGCCCGGCGGGGGGAGAGGGCTACACCTTC.

This sequence joins TRBV7-9 and TRBJ1-5; D remains ambiguous. Germline CDR1 reads SEHNR; CDR2 reads FQNEAQ (reference sequence). This CDR3 comprises 15 residues. Trimming shortened V by 4 bases and J by 0 bases, and 10 bases separated the two germline ends. The CDR3 here is CASSSGLFSNQPQHF. CDR3 DNA: TGTGCCAGCAGCTCCGGACTGTTTAGCAATCAGCCCCAGCATTTT.

The V gene is TRBV2, the J gene TRBJ2-2; D perhaps matches TRBD1 (5 bases). In germline, CDR1 is SNHLY, CDR2 FYNNEI. The CDR3 is 14 amino acids. Trimming took 6 bases from V and 3 from J, leaving 11 bases between them. The CDR3 reads CASSQGPYTGELFF. CDR3 nucleotides: TGTGCCAGCAGCCAGGGCCCATACACCGGGGAGCTGTTTTTT. The variable domain in full, completed from reference TRBV2 and TRBJ2-2, reads EPEVTQTPSHQVTQMGQEVILRCVPISNHLYFYWYRQILGQKVEFLVSFYNNEISEKSEIFDDQFSVERPDGSNFTLKIRSTKLEDSAMYFCASSQGPYTGELFFGEGSRLTVL.

This clonotype was seen ten or more times. The rearrangement joins TRBV7-8 to TRBJ2-7; no definite D call. The CDR3 totals 12 residues. Trimming cost V 0 bases and J 4 bases, with 4 bases left between them. Per the germline V gene, CDR1 is SGHVS and CDR2 is FQNEAQ. The DNA for the CDR3 is TGTGCCAGCAGCTTAGCGGAGTACGAGCAGTACTTC. Its protein product is CASSLAEYEQYF.

The rearrangement joins TRBV20-1 to TRBJ2-3, with TRBD1 matching 7 bases. This CDR3 region has 16 residues. CDR1 and CDR2 (germline): DFQATT, SNEGSKA (reference sequence). The V gene end was trimmed by 1 base and the J gene end by 2 bases; junction bases not matched to a gene: 9. In nucleotides, the CDR3 is TGCAGTGCTAGAGCCGGCGGACAGGCCCTCACAGATACGCAGTATTTT. It specifies CSARAGGQALTDTQYF.